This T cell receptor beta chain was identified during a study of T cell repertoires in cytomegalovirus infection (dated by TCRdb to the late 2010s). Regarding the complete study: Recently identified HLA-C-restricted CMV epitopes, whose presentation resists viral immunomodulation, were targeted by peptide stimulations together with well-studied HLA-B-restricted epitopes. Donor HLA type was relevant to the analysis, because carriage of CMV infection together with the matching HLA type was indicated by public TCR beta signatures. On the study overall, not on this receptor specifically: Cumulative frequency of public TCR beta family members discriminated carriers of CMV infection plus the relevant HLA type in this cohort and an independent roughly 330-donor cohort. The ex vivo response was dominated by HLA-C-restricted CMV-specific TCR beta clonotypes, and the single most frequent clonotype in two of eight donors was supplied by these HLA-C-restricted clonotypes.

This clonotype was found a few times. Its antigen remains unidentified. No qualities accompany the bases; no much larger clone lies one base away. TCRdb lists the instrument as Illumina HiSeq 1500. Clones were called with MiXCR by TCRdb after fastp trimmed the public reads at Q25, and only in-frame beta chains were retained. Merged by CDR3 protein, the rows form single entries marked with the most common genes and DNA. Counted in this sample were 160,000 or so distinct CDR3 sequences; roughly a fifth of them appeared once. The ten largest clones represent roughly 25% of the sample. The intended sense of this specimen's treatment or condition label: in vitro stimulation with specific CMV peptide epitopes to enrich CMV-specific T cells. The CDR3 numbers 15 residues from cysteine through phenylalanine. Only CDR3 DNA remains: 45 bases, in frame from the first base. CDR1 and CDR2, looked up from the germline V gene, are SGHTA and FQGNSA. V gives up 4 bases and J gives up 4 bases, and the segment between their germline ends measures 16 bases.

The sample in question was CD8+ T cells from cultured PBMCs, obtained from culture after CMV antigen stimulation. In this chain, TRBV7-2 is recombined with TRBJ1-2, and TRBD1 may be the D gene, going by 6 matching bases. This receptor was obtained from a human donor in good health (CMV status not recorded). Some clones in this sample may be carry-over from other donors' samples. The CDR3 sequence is CASSSPDRFFYGYTF. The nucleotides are TGTGCCAGCAGCTCCCCGGACAGATTCTTCTATGGCTACACCTTC. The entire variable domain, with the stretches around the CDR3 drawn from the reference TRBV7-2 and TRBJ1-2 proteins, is GAGVSQSPSNKVTEKGKDVELRCDPISGHTALYWYRQSLGQGLEFLIYFQGNSAPDKSGLPSDRFSAERTGGSVSTLTIQRTQQEDSAVYLCASSSPDRFFYGYTFGSGTRLTVV.